The TCR beta chain described here comes from a study of OX40 agonist ivuxolimab in advanced cancers. Study-wide context: Patients were dosed with the agonistic anti-OX40 (CD134) antibody ivuxolimab. The eligibility criteria allowed prior anti-PD-1, anti-PD-L1 or anti-CTLA-4 therapy, and 30% to 45% had some.

Trimming stripped 3 bases from V and 15 bases from J, with 18 bases between. The CDR3 runs to 13 residues. Looked up from germline, CDR1 is MDHEN and CDR2 is SYDVKM. The repertoire was sequenced with immunoSEQ multiplex PCR; TCRdb's copy has only in-frame clones and lacks some. The sample lists roughly 61,000 clones, about nine tenths occurring once. Patients who had autoimmune disease history or got systemic immunosuppression were left out. This TCR was sampled from an adult with an advanced solid tumor such as melanoma, head and neck, liver or kidney cancer. The chain is built from TRBV28 and TRBJ2-4, with a possible D match to TRBD1 (6 bases). The sample consisted of CD4+ or CD8+ T cells sorted from blood, taken in a trial of the OX40 agonist ivuxolimab. The CDR3 loop is CASSFNLGGSVYF. In DNA form, the CDR3 reads TGTGCCAGCAGTTTCAATCTTGGGGGCTCGGTGTACTTC.